Presented here are 25 T cell receptor beta chains from one specimen sequenced in a study of shared clonotypes between healthy human individuals. The repertoire was sequenced with immunoSEQ multiplex PCR; TCRdb's copy has only in-frame clones and lacks some. Among a few hundred thousand clones, around nine tenths were seen once, and the ten largest hold around 15%. Material: memory CD8+ T cells sorted from blood. Sample subset: CD45RO+ cells pooled with CCR7-negative TemRA cells. The receptors were sampled from a man younger than 35 in good health.

The J gene is TRBJ1-2, the V gene TRBV19; the D gene is possibly TRBD1 (5 bases). Germline CDR1 LNHDA, CDR2 SQIVND (reference sequence). The CDR3 has 18 amino acids. The ends were cut back, 4 bases at V and 0 bases at J, with 21 bases in the middle. CDR3 coding DNA: TGTGCCAGTAGTACGACGTTTATCCGAGGGGCACCTAACTATGGCTACACCTTC. It specifies CASSTTFIRGAPNYGYTF.

The chain links TRBV4-3 to TRBJ1-4, with 11 positions matching TRBD1. This CDR3 region has 15 residues. V lost 3 bases and J lost 7; bases outside the gene matches: 4. In germline, CDR1 is LGHNA, CDR2 YSLEER. CDR3 amino acids: CASSQTGTGGEKLFF. The CDR3 region has the DNA TGCGCCAGCAGCCAGACCGGGACAGGGGGTGAAAAACTGTTTTTT.

The chain is built from TRBV5-6 and TRBJ1-4; unclear D gene. The germline V and J ends were trimmed by 2 bases and 4 bases, with 18 bases remaining between them. The CDR3 runs 17 residues. From germline, CDR1 is SGHDT and CDR2 YYEEEE. The CDR3 bases are TGTGCCAGCAGCTTTGCTCCCGGGTGGGGAGGTAATGAAAAACTGTTTTTT. Amino acids: CASSFAPGWGGNEKLFF.

The chain recombines TRBV5-6 with TRBJ2-7; 8 bases map to TRBD1. Trimming took 3 bases from V and 3 from J; bases not matched to a gene: 5. Per the germline V gene, CDR1 is SGHDT and CDR2 is YYEEEE. The CDR3 consists of 14 residues. The chain's CDR3 is CASSSYRGSYEQYF. The CDR3 DNA sequence: TGTGCCAGCAGCTCCTACAGGGGGAGCTACGAGCAGTACTTC.

The CDR3 coding sequence is TGTGCCAGCAGCTTCATACCGGGACAGGGAAACCCCGGGGAGCTGTTTTTT. Translating it yields CASSFIPGQGNPGELFF. The chain recombines TRBV11-3 with TRBJ2-2, with 9 positions matching TRBD1. CDR1 SGHNT and CDR2 YENEEA come from the germline V gene. The V and J ends lost 3 bases and 6 bases, in that order; junction bases with no gene match: 11. This CDR3 comprises 17 residues.

The chain employs TRBV5-1 and TRBJ1-2; D remains unclear. The CDR3 runs 15 residues. The V end was cut by 0 bases, the J end by 1 base, with 10 bases between. Germline V gives CDR1 SGHRS, CDR2 YFSETQ. The CDR3 bases are TGCGCCAGCAGCTTGGGATTGGGCTTTAACTATGGCTACACCTTC. Translation gives CASSLGLGFNYGYTF.

The chain has TRBV29-1 and TRBJ1-2; D is unclear. The length of the CDR3 is 14 residues. V was clipped by 3 bases and J by 8 bases, with 19 bases between them. Germline assignment: CDR1 SQVTM and CDR2 ANQGSEA. As DNA, the CDR3 is TGCAGCGTTGACTACCCCAACAGTTCCGGAGGCTACACCTTC. This encodes CSVDYPNSSGGYTF.

Concerning this clone: With a much larger clone just one base away, this may be a read error. The CDR3 is CASGLRIDTSTDMQYF. CDR3 nucleotides: TGTGCCAGCGGCCTGCGAATAGACACTAGCACAGATATGCAGTATTTT. This rearrangement joins TRBV27 to TRBJ2-3, with a tentative D call TRBD2 (6 bases). CDR1 is MNHEY, CDR2 SMNVEV, per germline (reference sequence). This CDR3 contains 16 residues.

The chain couples TRBV28 to TRBJ2-7, with D possibly matching TRBD2 (5 bases). This CDR3 region has 13 residues. The V gene lost 3 bases and the J gene lost 4 bases, with 10 bases spanning the gap. Germline V gives CDR1 MDHEN, CDR2 SYDVKM. The CDR3 region has the DNA TGTGCCAGCAGTTTTAGGGAGCAGTACGAGCAGTACTTC. The encoded protein is CASSFREQYEQYF.

This clone has only one observation. The rearrangement links TRBV6-1 to TRBJ2-1; 13 nucleotides agree with TRBD2. V lost 3 bases and J lost 8; bases outside the gene matches: 7. The CDR3 has 16 residues. The germline V gene has CDR1 MNHNS and CDR2 SASEGT. The DNA for the CDR3 is TGTGCCAGCAGTGACTGGACTAGCGGGAGTCGGGATGAGCAGTTCTTC. It codes for CASSDWTSGSRDEQFF.

This chain connects TRBV19 to TRBJ2-7; the D is unclear. The V and J ends lost 5 bases and 0 bases respectively, with 14 bases between them. The CDR3 spans 15 residues. Germline V gene sequence: CDR1 LNHDA, CDR2 SQIVND (reference sequence). CDR3 amino acids: CASSPTMKSSYEQYF. In DNA form, the CDR3 reads TGTGCCAGTAGTCCGACCATGAAAAGCTCCTACGAGCAGTACTTC.

The rearrangement uses TRBV11-2 and TRBJ2-7; 9 bases fit TRBD1. Trimming removed 5 bases from V and 1 base from J; junction bases left unmatched: 3. This CDR3 spans 14 amino acids. Germline CDR1 and CDR2: SGHAT and FQNNGV. The chain's CDR3 is CASSLDRGSYEQYF. The CDR3 DNA sequence: TGTGCCAGCAGCCTTGACAGGGGGTCCTACGAGCAGTACTTC.

V is TRBV5-1 and J is TRBJ2-4, with 8 bases fitting TRBD1. Germline V gives CDR1 SGHRS, CDR2 YFSETQ. The junction had 9 bases not matched to a gene; V was cut back by 4 bases and J by 0 bases. The CDR3 is made up of 17 amino acids. The chain's CDR3 is CASSAPTGALAKNIQYF. Written as DNA, the CDR3 is TGCGCCAGCAGCGCACCGACAGGGGCCCTAGCCAAAAACATTCAGTACTTC.

V usage is TRBV4-2 and J usage is TRBJ1-2; D is unresolved. V lost 0 bases and J 0 bases, leaving 8 bases between the germline ends. The CDR3 is 15 residues long. Germline lookup yields CDR1 LGHNA and CDR2 YNFKEQ. As DNA, the CDR3 is TGTGCCAGCAGCCAAGAAGCACAGACTAACTATGGCTACACCTTC. This sequence encodes CASSQEAQTNYGYTF.

Regarding this clone: Just one base apart from a much larger clone, this may be a read error. The V and J genes are TRBV27 and TRBJ1-2; D might be TRBD1 (5 bases). The germline V gene encodes CDR1 MNHEY and CDR2 SMNVEV (reference sequence). V was pared by 6 bases and J by 2 bases, with 7 bases between. The CDR3 runs 12 residues. The CDR3 nucleotides are TGTGCCAGCAGCCCAGGGAACTATGGCTACACCTTC. Translation gives CASSPGNYGYTF.

The chain uses TRBV27 and TRBJ2-7, with D perhaps given as TRBD1 or TRBD2 (5 bases each). V lost 3 bases and J 5 bases, leaving 11 bases between the germline ends. Per the germline V gene, CDR1 is MNHEY and CDR2 is SMNVEV (reference sequence). The CDR3 length is 13 residues. The CDR3 region has the DNA TGTGCCAGCAGTTTGAGAGGGGTAGACGAGCAGTACTTC. Translated: CASSLRGVDEQYF.

The chain combines TRBV2 with TRBJ2-2; D gene ambiguous. Germline assignment: CDR1 SNHLY and CDR2 FYNNEI. The CDR3 has 13 residues. V gave up 5 bases and J gave up 8 bases, with 12 bases separating them. The CDR3 bases are TGTGCCAGCAGTCGGATCACCCCGGGGGAGCTGTTTTTT. Its translation: CASSRITPGELFF.

The CDR3 sequence: CASSLEAGSYNEQFF. The CDR3 nucleotides are TGTGCCAGCAGCTTAGAGGCGGGATCCTACAATGAGCAGTTCTTC. The V gene is TRBV11-2, the J gene TRBJ2-1; D perhaps matches TRBD2 (6 bases). CDR3 size: 15 residues. CDR1 and CDR2 from the germline V gene are SGHAT and FQNNGV. The ends were cut back, 0 bases at V and 1 base at J, with 7 bases in the middle.

The CDR3 region has the DNA TGTGCCAGCAGGAATATGGGTAGTTTAAACACTGAAGCTTTCTTT. Amino acid sequence: CASRNMGSLNTEAFF. The V call is TRBV6-5, the J call TRBJ1-1; no definite D call. The germline V gene encodes CDR1 MNHEY and CDR2 SVGAGI. The CDR3 length is 15 residues. The V end lost 6 bases, the J end lost 2 bases, and 16 bases lay between the germline ends.

The rearrangement joins TRBV4-1 to TRBJ1-1; D is possibly TRBD1 (5 bases). Germline V gene sequence: CDR1 MGHRA, CDR2 YSYEKL. CDR3 size: 15 residues. The V and J ends lost 3 bases and 1 base respectively, with 12 bases between them. The CDR3 is CASSQYRTTNTEAFF. CDR3 DNA sequence: TGCGCCAGCAGCCAGTACAGGACCACGAACACTGAAGCTTTCTTT.

The chain couples TRBV29-1 to TRBJ1-2, with D unresolved. This CDR3 has 10 residues. Trimming took off 3 bases at V and 6 bases at J, with 5 bases between the two ends. Germline loops: CDR1 SQVTM, CDR2 ANQGSEA. In DNA, the CDR3 is TGCAGCGTTGAGGGTAATGGCTACACCTTC. Amino acid sequence: CSVEGNGYTF.

V is TRBV4-1 and J is TRBJ2-7; D is possibly TRBD2 (7 bases). The germline V gene has CDR1 MGHRA and CDR2 YSYEKL. V lost 3 bases and J 7 bases, leaving 16 bases between the germline ends. CDR3 size: 14 residues. The CDR3 DNA sequence: TGCGCCAGCAGCCAGAGGGGGAGGGCTGGTGAGCAGTACTTC. This encodes CASSQRGRAGEQYF.

The V and J genes are TRBV27 and TRBJ1-4; the match to TRBD1 covers 8 bases. Trimming cost V 5 bases and J 4 bases; bases outside gene matches: 6. This CDR3 is built from 15 residues. Germline assignment: CDR1 MNHEY and CDR2 SMNVEV (reference sequence). DNA of the CDR3: TGTGCCAGCAGTCTAGACAGGGGAATTAATGAAAAACTGTTTTTT. It yields the protein CASSLDRGINEKLFF.

The CDR3 region has the DNA TGCGCCAGCAGCCAAGCACTAGCTTACAATGAGCAGTTCTTC. It yields the protein CASSQALAYNEQFF. This chain uses TRBV4-3 with TRBJ2-1; D is perhaps TRBD2 (6 bases). The germline V and J ends were trimmed by 1 base and 4 bases, with 8 bases remaining between them. In germline, CDR1 is LGHNA, CDR2 YSLEER. The CDR3 has 14 residues.

The chain combines TRBV5-6 with TRBJ2-1; D assignment may be TRBD1 or TRBD2 (5 bases each). This CDR3 spans 15 amino acids. The V gene's germline CDR1 is SGHDT and CDR2 YYEEEE. The V and J ends lost 2 bases and 3 bases respectively, with 12 bases between them. For the CDR3, the DNA is TGTGCCAGCAGCTTCGGGACGGGGAACTACAATGAGCAGTTCTTC. Protein sequence: CASSFGTGNYNEQFF.